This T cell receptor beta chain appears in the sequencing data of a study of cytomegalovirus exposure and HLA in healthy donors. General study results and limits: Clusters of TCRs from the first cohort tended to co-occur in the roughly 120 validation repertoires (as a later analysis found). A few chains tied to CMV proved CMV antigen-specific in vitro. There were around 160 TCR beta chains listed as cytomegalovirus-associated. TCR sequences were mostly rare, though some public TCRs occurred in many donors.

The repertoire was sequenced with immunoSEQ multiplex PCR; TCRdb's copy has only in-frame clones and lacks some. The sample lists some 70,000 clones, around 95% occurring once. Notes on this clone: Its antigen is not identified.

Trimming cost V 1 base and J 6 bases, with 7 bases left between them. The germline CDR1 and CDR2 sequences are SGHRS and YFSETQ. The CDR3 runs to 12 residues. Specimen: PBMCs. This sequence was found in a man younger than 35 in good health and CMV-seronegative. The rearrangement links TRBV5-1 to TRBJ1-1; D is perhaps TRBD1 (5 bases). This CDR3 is CASSLPGAEAFF. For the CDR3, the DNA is TGCGCCAGCAGCTTGCCGGGGGCTGAAGCTTTCTTT.